Described below is a single T cell receptor (beta chain) sequence and its context. Its cognate antigen has yet to be identified. No quality values exist for individual bases; no much larger clone is one base distant. The germline V gene provides CDR1 SGHTA and CDR2 FQGTGA. From its cysteine to its phenylalanine, the CDR3 spans 16 amino acids. The entry retains the CDR3 DNA only, 48 bases that are in frame from base 1. Clipping removes 4 bases from V and 8 bases from J, with 5 as the unmatched junction base count. The sample originates from a study of vaccination and CD4 T cells after COVID-19 (dated by TCRdb to the early 2020s). In terms of the full investigation: The convalescent cohort comprised six males and four females, including two Hispanic individuals, seven Caucasians, two Asians and one multiracial person. An earlier paper using these donors assessed, at the TCR clonotype level, memory CD4+ T cell crossreactivity between SARS-CoV-2 and common cold coronavirus spike proteins. Post-COVID blood samples were collected from convalescent patients a median of around 100 days after diagnosis, with a range of about 35 to 180 days. Participants received two doses of either the Pfizer-BioNTech BNT162b2 vaccine (n=8) or the Moderna mRNA-1273 vaccine (n=2). The cultures were stimulated with overlapping spike peptide pools from SARS-CoV-2 and from the common cold coronaviruses HCoV-NL63, HCoV-OC43 and HCoV-229E. Control cultures used a CEFX viral epitope pool as positive control, an HIV-1 Nef peptide pool as negative control, or no peptide. Post-vaccine blood samples were taken a median of roughly 72 days after the second vaccine dose, with a range of roughly 14 to 250 days. In 10 COVID-19 convalescent patients and several infection-naive healthy vaccine recipients, researchers compared the spike-specific CD4+ TCR repertoire from before mRNA vaccination with the repertoire from after.

Library generation was performed with PCR. At the Johns Hopkins FTIC core, DNA from the cultured CD4+ T cells underwent TCR sequencing with the Oncomine TCR Beta short-read assay. Genomic DNA was extracted from the cultured CD4+ T cells with the QIAamp micro DNA kit. The Oncomine TCR Beta libraries from cultured CD4+ T cells were pooled using unique dual indexes and then sequenced on an Illumina iSeq 100. The source study handled its data this way. Non-productive sequences were removed, and CDR3s not starting with C, not ending with F or W, or shorter than 7 amino acids were discarded. The MANAFEST web application was used to identify antigen-specific clonotypes by comparing peptide-stimulated wells against reference wells and other culture wells. An FDR below 0.05, an odds ratio above 5, and a productive frequency above 0.1% in at least two of three replicate wells were required for clones to be considered positive. Clonotypes that were significantly expanded in both SARS-CoV-2 spike wells and at least one common cold coronavirus spike condition were defined as cross-reactive. Using R version 3.6.1, CDR3 homology was evaluated through Levenshtein distances (stringdist) along with unrooted phylogenetic trees (ape). The public reads were run again by TCRdb, first through fastp at Q25 and then through MiXCR, and only productive beta chains were kept. Every distinct CDR3 protein forms one entry, paired with its most common genes and DNA. TCRdb, rather than the study authors, made the V and J calls. In all, the sample holds more than 5,000 distinct CDR3 sequences, and less than 45% of those were seen once. Jointly, the top ten make up about 40% of the sample.

Broad study findings and their caveats: Among the post-vaccine SARS-CoV-2-reactive clones in convalescent patients, a median around 90% showed up only after vaccination, which suggests vaccine-specific priming. Only a relatively small number of convalescent patients were included in the study, and early timepoints following natural infection were not analyzed. In convalescent patients, nearly all vaccine-specific clones (304 of 307) were found to be mono-reactive for SARS-CoV-2 spike rather than cross-reactive with common cold coronaviruses. The median number of SARS-CoV-2-reactive clonotypes rose from 20 to 25 after infection to 38 after vaccination, but the change was not significant.

The sample's treatment or condition label is to be understood as: roughly 11-day PBMC culture with coronavirus spike peptide pools or control peptides (ViraFEST assay). CD4+ T cells from unexposed donors were collected before the COVID-19 pandemic (2011-2018). The ViraFEST assay was used in the study, in which antigen-specific T cells were expanded with peptide pools and expanded clonotypes were subsequently identified by TCR sequencing. Each well held 2.2 million or so PBMCs cultured with about 9.8 ug/ml peptide pools in IMDM containing around 5.5% human AB serum and 7.5 to 10 IU/ml IL-2. On days 3 and 7, half of the culture medium was replaced with fresh IL-2-containing medium. After less than twelve days of culture, CD4+ T cells were isolated by negative selection with the EasySep CD4+ T cell isolation kit. As far as cell numbers permitted, CD4+ T cells from unexposed donors were tested for reactivity against SARS-CoV-2 S and N as well as four spike pools from common cold coronaviruses. Ficoll-Paque Plus gradient centrifugation was used to isolate PBMCs from whole blood, and the isolated PBMCs were then either used fresh or cryopreserved at -140C. Culture conditions were generally each tested in triplicate wells. Leukapheresis product for the unexposed donors was purchased commercially.

The sequence came from a human donor in good health. The sequenced sample consisted of CD4+ T cells from blood, cultured in vitro. This receptor chain uses TRBV7-3 and TRBJ2-1; 16 middle bases align to TRBD2. The DNA is TGTGCCAGCAGCTCGGGACTAGCGGGGGGGCAGGATGAGCAGTTCTTC. This sequence encodes CASSSGLAGGQDEQFF. With all but the CDR3 taken from the reference TRBV7-3 and TRBJ2-1 genes, the full variable domain is: GAGVSQTPSNKVTEKGKYVELRCDPISGHTALYWYRQSLGQGPEFLIYFQGTGAADDSGLPNDRFFAVRPEGSVSTLKIQRTERGDSAVYLCASSSGLAGGQDEQFFGPGTRLTVL.